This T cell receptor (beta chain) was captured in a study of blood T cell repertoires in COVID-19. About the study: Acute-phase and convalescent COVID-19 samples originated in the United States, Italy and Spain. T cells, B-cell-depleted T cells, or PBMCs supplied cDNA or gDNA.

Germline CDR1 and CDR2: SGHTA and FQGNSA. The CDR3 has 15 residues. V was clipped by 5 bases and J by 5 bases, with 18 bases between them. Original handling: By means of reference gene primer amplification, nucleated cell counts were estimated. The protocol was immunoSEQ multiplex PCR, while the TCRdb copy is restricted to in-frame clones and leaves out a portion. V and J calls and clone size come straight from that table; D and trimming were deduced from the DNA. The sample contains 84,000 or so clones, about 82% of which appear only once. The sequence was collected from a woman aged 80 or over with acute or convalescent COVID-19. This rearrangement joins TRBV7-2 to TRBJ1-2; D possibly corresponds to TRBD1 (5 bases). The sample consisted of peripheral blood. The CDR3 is CASSPRDTGLYGYTF. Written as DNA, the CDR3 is TGTGCCAGCAGCCCGCGAGACACAGGTTTATATGGCTACACCTTC.